Each of the 15 T cell receptor beta chains below was sequenced from the same sample in a study of blood T cell repertoires in COVID-19. Sequencing was performed with immunoSEQ multiplex PCR; in TCRdb, only in-frame clones are kept and a portion is missing. The top ten clones hold about 1.7% of a sample with more than 250,000 clones, around 89% of them seen once. The sequenced material came from PBMCs or T cells enriched from blood (not recorded which). These receptors were collected from a woman in her late teens or twenties with acute COVID-19.

On this clone: Other DNA sequences in the same sample also yield this CDR3. J is TRBJ2-1 and V is TRBV18, with 10 positions matching TRBD1. The CDR3 sequence is 14 residues long. J lost 4 bases, V lost 3 bases, and 0 bases had no gene match. CDR1 is KGHSH and CDR2 is LQKENI in the germline V gene. CDR3 bases: TGTGCCAGCTCACCGGGACAGGGGTACAATGAGCAGTTCTTC. Protein: CASSPGQGYNEQFF.

This clone has a single count. The chain carries TRBV21-1 and TRBJ1-2; TRBD1, as called in the table, went unchecked against the DNA. TRBV21-1 is reported as a pseudogene. The CDR3 has 16 residues. CDR3 loop: CASSKRGLRRGGGYTF. The CDR3 coding sequence is TGTGCCAGCAGCAAAAGGGGGCTACGCCGAGGCGGTGGCTACACCTTC.

This chain links TRBV7-2 with TRBJ2-2; TRBD2 agrees at 7 bases. This CDR3 spans 15 amino acids. CDR1 and CDR2 (germline): SGHTA, FQGNSA. With 3 bases clipped from V and 4 bases from J, the junction kept 5 bases outside the gene matches. The DNA for the CDR3 is TGTGCCAGCAGCTTTCGGACTAGTTCCACCGGGGAGCTGTTTTTT. The encoded protein is CASSFRTSSTGELFF.

The V call is TRBV28, the J call TRBJ2-1, with D possibly being TRBD1 (6 bases). The CDR3 runs to 14 residues. Trimming cost V 1 base and J 5 bases, with 9 bases left between them. The V gene's germline CDR1 is MDHEN and CDR2 SYDVKM. Here the CDR3 DNA reads TGTGCCAGCAGTTTATCAGGGGACGACAATGAGCAGTTCTTC. Translation gives CASSLSGDDNEQFF.

This clone was seen a handful of times. V usage is TRBV4-3 and J usage is TRBJ2-1; 7 nucleotides align to TRBD1. With V trimmed by 4 bases and J by 4 bases, 10 bases remained unmatched. The CDR3 loop spans 16 amino acids. Germline loops: CDR1 LGHNA, CDR2 YSLEER. CDR3 sequence reads: CASSRRLGQLYNEQFF. The DNA for the CDR3 is TGCGCCAGCAGCCGACGACTGGGACAGCTTTACAATGAGCAGTTCTTC.

The chain couples TRBV28 to TRBJ2-1, with D possibly matching TRBD2 (5 bases). The CDR3 loop spans 14 amino acids. Germline V gene lookup returns CDR1 MDHEN and CDR2 SYDVKM. V dropped 6 bases and J dropped 4 bases, with 13 bases sitting between them. The CDR3 loop reads CASREALRYNEQFF. In DNA, the CDR3 is TGTGCCAGCAGGGAGGCTCTTAGGTACAATGAGCAGTTCTTC.

The V and J genes are TRBV14 and TRBJ1-2; TRBD1 matches 9 bases. CDR1 SGHDN and CDR2 FVKESK come from the germline V gene. CDR3 length: 16 amino acids. J was trimmed by 4 bases and V by 3 bases; bases with no gene match: 9. In nucleotides, the CDR3 is TGTGCCAGCAGCCAGCATCCTCCGGGACAGGGCTATGGCTACACCTTC. As protein: CASSQHPPGQGYGYTF.

The gene calls are TRBV25-1 and TRBJ1-4; a possible D gene is TRBD1 (5 bases). V was cut by 8 bases and J by 5 bases, with 12 bases left in between. CDR3 length: 13 residues. Germline V gene data show CDR1 as MGHDK and CDR2 as SYGVNS. The CDR3 nucleotides read TGTGCCAGCCGGGACTCATGGAATGAAAAACTGTTTTTT. It translates to CASRDSWNEKLFF.

This chain joins TRBV29-1 and TRBJ1-1; TRBD1 matches at 9 bases. Germline CDR1 and CDR2: SQVTM and ANQGSEA. The V gene end was trimmed by 5 bases and the J gene end by 5 bases; junction bases not matched to a gene: 9. The CDR3 covers 14 residues. CDR3 sequence: CSVMPGGTGTEAFF. The CDR3 bases are TGCAGCGTTATGCCCGGCGGGACAGGGACTGAAGCTTTCTTT.

V and J are TRBV25-1 and TRBJ2-7; 11 bases are a match to TRBD2. The ends lost 7 bases at V and 1 base at J; junction bases unmatched: 3. The CDR3 has 14 amino acids. Germline lookup yields CDR1 MGHDK and CDR2 SYGVNS. The DNA of the CDR3 is TGTGCCAGCACCGGGACTAGCGGTTCCTACGAGCAGTACTTC. Translated, it gives CASTGTSGSYEQYF.

The J gene is TRBJ1-6, the V gene TRBV6-5; 7 bases agree with TRBD1. V lost 4 bases and J lost 6; bases outside the gene matches: 6. Germline CDR1 is MNHEY and CDR2 is SVGAGI. This CDR3 region has 15 residues. The CDR3 is CASSSWTGPNSPLHF. The CDR3 nucleotides are TGTGCCAGCAGTTCGTGGACAGGCCCTAATTCACCCCTCCACTTT.

The chain recombines TRBV27 with TRBJ2-7; the match to TRBD2 covers 14 bases. The ends lost 2 bases at V and 1 base at J; junction bases unmatched: 7. The germline gives CDR1 MNHEY, CDR2 SMNVEV (reference sequence). The CDR3 extends over 18 amino acids. The CDR3 DNA sequence: TGTGCCAGCAGTTTAAGGGGACTAGCGGGAGTTAAGTCCTACGAGCAGTACTTC. The encoded protein is CASSLRGLAGVKSYEQYF.

The chain employs TRBV3-1 (or the pseudogene TRBV3-2) and TRBJ1-3; D not resolved. Trimming took off 0 bases at V and 2 bases at J, with 14 bases between the two ends. Germline loops: CDR1 LGHDT, CDR2 YNNKEL (reference sequence). This CDR3 comprises 17 residues. Here the CDR3 DNA reads TGTGCCAGCAGCCAAGATAATTACTATACTGCTGGAAACACCATATATTTT. Its protein product is CASSQDNYYTAGNTIYF.

The chain employs TRBV19 and TRBJ1-5; 7 nucleotides align to TRBD1. The germline V gene encodes CDR1 LNHDA and CDR2 SQIVND (reference sequence). The V and J ends lost 5 bases and 3 bases, in that order; junction bases with no gene match: 10. The CDR3 contains 16 residues. CDR3 bases: TGTGCCAGTAGTGCTCAACAGGGGTTAATCAATCAGCCCCAGCATTTT. Amino acids: CASSAQQGLINQPQHF.

The chain carries TRBV28 and TRBJ2-7, with a possible D match to TRBD2 (10 bases). The V gene's germline CDR1 is MDHEN and CDR2 SYDVKM. The CDR3 extends over 18 amino acids. V was pared by 6 bases and J by 3 bases, with 27 bases between. The CDR3 DNA reads as TGTGCCAGCAGGACAGGGGGAGGGAGTAGCGGGAGGTACTACGAGCAGTACTTC. Protein product: CASRTGGGSSGRYYEQYF.